What follows are 30 T cell receptor beta chains derived from one specimen sequenced in a study of blood T cells in healthy people across ages. A second PCR of about 7 to 12 cycles used a sample-barcoded 5' primer and a J-beta primer mix. From the 5' RACE reads, TCRdb called clonotypes with MiXCR, one entry per CDR3 protein. The sample includes 1.4 million or so distinct CDR3 sequences, roughly 43% of them seen just once. Sequencing was carried out using blood. Source of these receptors: a young woman in good health.

This clonotype came up a few times. This chain links TRBV14 with TRBJ1-1; 7 positions match TRBD1. V shed 5 bases, J shed 0 bases, and the junction held 9 bases outside the gene matches. Germline values: CDR1 SGHDN, CDR2 FVKESK. The CDR3 runs to 16 residues. In DNA form, the CDR3 reads TGTGCCAGCAGCTCAACGAGGGACAGCCTGAACACTGAAGCTTTCTTT. Translated: CASSSTRDSLNTEAFF.

This clonotype was detected a few times. The J gene is TRBJ2-1, the V gene TRBV28, with D possibly TRBD1 on 7 matching bases. Per the germline V gene, CDR1 is MDHEN and CDR2 is SYDVKM. The germline V and J ends were trimmed by 5 bases and 2 bases, with 16 bases remaining between them. This CDR3 region has 16 residues. Here the CDR3 reads CASSRGTADPYNEQFF. The CDR3 DNA reads as TGTGCCAGCAGTCGCGGGACAGCGGATCCCTACAATGAGCAGTTCTTC.

The genes are TRBV7-2 and TRBJ2-3; D gene uncertain. Germline V gene lookup returns CDR1 SGHTA and CDR2 FQGNSA. The V end lost 5 bases, the J end lost 5 bases, and 11 bases lay between the germline ends. This CDR3 is 13 amino acids long. CDR3 protein: CASSPFRLDTQYF. The CDR3 region has the DNA TGTGCCAGCAGCCCGTTCCGACTAGATACGCAGTATTTT.

This clonotype was seen a handful of times. The V call is TRBV20-1, the J call TRBJ2-3; possibly TRBD1 or TRBD2 for D (5 bases each). The CDR3 extends over 15 amino acids. Germline V gene sequence: CDR1 DFQATT, CDR2 SNEGSKA (reference sequence). V lost 1 base and J 7 bases, leaving 18 bases between the germline ends. The CDR3 bases are TGCAGTGCTAGAGCAGGGCGGAGAGGGATCAATACGCAGTATTTT. Translation gives CSARAGRRGINTQYF.

This clonotype was observed a handful of times. The genes are TRBV7-2 and TRBJ2-1, with D possibly being TRBD1 (7 bases). CDR3 length: 13 residues. The germline gives CDR1 SGHTA, CDR2 FQGNSA. Trimming took off 1 base at V and 9 bases at J, with 10 bases between the two ends. In nucleotides, the CDR3 is TGTGCCAGCAGCTTAGACAGGGGAGGTGAGCAGTTCTTC. This sequence encodes CASSLDRGGEQFF.

This clonotype was recorded a few times. This chain links TRBV29-1 with TRBJ2-2; D tentatively reads TRBD1 or TRBD2 (5 bases each). The CDR3 contains 13 residues. V was pared by 5 bases and J by 2 bases, with 9 bases between. The germline V gene encodes CDR1 SQVTM and CDR2 ANQGSEA. The CDR3 DNA follows: TGCAGCGTTTGGGACGTTAACACCGGGGAGCTGTTTTTT. It encodes CSVWDVNTGELFF.

This clonotype was seen more than once but under ten times. This sequence joins TRBV6-5 and TRBJ2-7; 11 bases line up with TRBD2. The trim removed 4 bases at V and 2 bases at J, leaving 7 bases unmatched. Germline values: CDR1 MNHEY, CDR2 SVGAGI. The CDR3 length is 16 residues. This CDR3 is CASSSPASGRPYEQYF. CDR3 sequence (DNA): TGTGCCAGCAGTTCCCCGGCTAGCGGGAGGCCCTACGAGCAGTACTTC.

The CDR3 DNA sequence: TGTGCCAGCAGCTTAATTGTGACCCGGGCAGGTGAGCAGTTCTTC. Residues: CASSLIVTRAGEQFF. The J gene is TRBJ2-1, the V gene TRBV7-2; unclear D gene. V lost 2 bases to trimming and J lost 9 bases, with 17 bases between them. The germline CDR1 and CDR2 sequences are SGHTA and FQGNSA. The CDR3 sequence is 15 residues long.

This clonotype was counted only a few times. The chain joins TRBV6-2 or TRBV6-3 to TRBJ2-1; D is undetermined. Germline V gene data show CDR1 as MNHEY and CDR2 as SVGEGT. The V end was cut by 7 bases, the J end by 6 bases, with 13 bases between. This CDR3 comprises 13 residues. CDR3 in amino acids: CASINKWSNEQFF. The CDR3 coding sequence is TGTGCCAGCATCAACAAGTGGAGCAATGAGCAGTTCTTC.

CDR3: CAIGTGGVETGELFF. CDR3 nucleotides: TGTGCCATTGGGACAGGGGGGGTGGAAACCGGGGAGCTGTTTTTT. V and J are TRBV10-3 and TRBJ2-2, with 11 nucleotides matching TRBD1. The length of the CDR3 is 15 residues. V shed 9 bases, J shed 5 bases, and the junction held 8 bases outside the gene matches. CDR1 and CDR2 (germline): ENHRY, SYGVKD.

The chain carries TRBV28 and TRBJ2-7; D is possibly TRBD1 (6 bases). The CDR3 extends over 16 amino acids. The ends were cut back, 6 bases at V and 1 base at J, with 19 bases in the middle. Germline values: CDR1 MDHEN, CDR2 SYDVKM. As DNA, the CDR3 is TGTGCCAGCAGCTTAAGTAAAGACAGGCCATCCTACGAGCAGTACTTC. Translating gives CASSLSKDRPSYEQYF.

This clonotype was seen only a few times. The genes are TRBV4-3 and TRBJ1-1; no reliable D call. CDR3 length: 15 amino acids. Per the germline V gene, CDR1 is LGHNA and CDR2 is YSLEER. V lost 5 bases to trimming and J lost 8 bases, with 21 bases between them. CDR3 bases: TGCGCCAGCAGCTTGTTGAGCCAACTCGGGTCCGAAGCTTTCTTT. It is translated as CASSLLSQLGSEAFF.

Remarks on this clonotype: A clone one base away is much larger, so this may be a read error. The genes are TRBV20-1 and TRBJ1-1, with 12 bases that match TRBD1. The junction had 6 bases not matched to a gene; V was cut back by 0 bases and J by 4 bases. From germline, CDR1 is DFQATT and CDR2 SNEGSKA (reference sequence). CDR3 length equals 16 residues. The CDR3 loop is CSARDPGTGGGTEAFF. In DNA form, the CDR3 reads TGCAGTGCTAGAGATCCCGGGACAGGGGGCGGCACTGAAGCTTTCTTT.

This chain uses TRBV5-1 with TRBJ2-1; unclear D gene. The CDR3 has 15 residues. Germline CDR1 SGHRS, CDR2 YFSETQ. The germline V and J ends were trimmed by 0 bases and 7 bases, with 14 bases remaining between them. CDR3: CASSLADSRSNEQFF. CDR3 in DNA: TGCGCCAGCAGCTTGGCCGATAGCCGGTCTAATGAGCAGTTCTTC.

Only a few counts were recorded for this clonotype. CDR3 coding DNA: TGTGCCAGCAGCTTTTCACTAGCGGAGTTCGGGGAGCTGTTTTTT. Translated: CASSFSLAEFGELFF. The rearrangement links TRBV7-9 to TRBJ2-2, with TRBD2 matching 8 bases. The CDR3 consists of 15 residues. J was trimmed by 7 bases and V by 3 bases; bases with no gene match: 7. The V gene's germline CDR1 is SEHNR and CDR2 FQNEAQ (reference sequence).

To note about this clonotype: The junction shows a germline mismatch at one end, possibly a read error. V is TRBV20-1 and J is TRBJ2-7; tentative D call: TRBD2 (5 bases). Germline-derived CDR1 and CDR2 are DFQATT and SNEGSKA (reference sequence). The CDR3 consists of 12 residues. The CDR3 sequence: CRASRFSDEQYF. In DNA form, the CDR3 reads TGCAGGGCTAGCAGGTTCTCCGACGAGCAGTACTTC.

As concerns this clonotype: At one end, the junction sequence differs from germline, possibly due to a read error. The chain links TRBV4-1 to TRBJ2-1; 8 bases are shared with TRBD1. This CDR3 contains 15 residues. The V gene's germline CDR1 is MGHRA and CDR2 YSYEKL. The CDR3 region has the DNA TGCGCCAGCAGCCAAATCGCCAGGGGGCACAACGAGCAGTTCTTC. Translating it yields CASSQIARGHNEQFF.

This chain links TRBV10-3 with TRBJ1-5, with D possibly TRBD1 on 6 matching bases. V shed 2 bases and J shed 2 bases, with 13 bases lying between them. The germline CDR1 and CDR2 sequences are ENHRY and SYGVKD. The CDR3 is made up of 16 amino acids. DNA of the CDR3: TGTGCCATCAGTGAGGGACCAGGGGAAGGCAATCAGCCCCAGCATTTT. It encodes CAISEGPGEGNQPQHF.

The genes are TRBV24-1 and TRBJ1-2, with unresolved D. The CDR3 sequence is 12 residues long. V lost 4 bases and J 6 bases, leaving 8 bases between the germline ends. Germline assignment: CDR1 KGHDR and CDR2 SFDVKD. DNA for the CDR3: TGTGCCACCAGTGACGGGTCTCATGGCTACACCTTC. Its translation is CATSDGSHGYTF.

The V gene is TRBV10-3, the J gene TRBJ1-2; maybe TRBD1 (6 bases). From germline, CDR1 is ENHRY and CDR2 SYGVKD. V dropped 5 bases and J dropped 5 bases, with 15 bases sitting between them. The CDR3 has 14 amino acids. The CDR3 loop reads CAISRRGGRYGYTF. Here the CDR3 DNA reads TGTGCCATCAGTCGTCGGGGGGGCCGGTATGGCTACACCTTC.

This clonotype showed up many times. This chain links TRBV6-2 or TRBV6-3 with TRBJ2-5; D is unresolved. Trimming shortened V by 6 bases and J by 5 bases, and 16 bases separated the two germline ends. The CDR3 covers 14 residues. CDR1 is MNHEY, CDR2 SVGEGT, per germline. In nucleotides, the CDR3 is TGTGCCAGCAGCCCCGGATCCGCTTGGGAGACCCAGTACTTC. Its translation is CASSPGSAWETQYF.

The chain combines TRBV30 with TRBJ1-4; 7 bases are a match to TRBD1. This CDR3 is built from 15 residues. Germline CDR1 is GTSNPN and CDR2 is SVGIG (reference sequence). The ends lost 1 base at V and 3 bases at J; junction bases unmatched: 5. The CDR3 DNA reads TGTGCCTGGAGTGAAACACAGGGGCCTAATGAAAAACTGTTTTTT. As protein: CAWSETQGPNEKLFF. The entire variable domain, with the rest obtained from reference TRBV30 and TRBJ1-4, is as follows: SQTIHQWPATLVQPVGSPLSLECTVEGTSNPNLYWYRQAAGRGLQLLFYSVGIGQISSEVPQNLSASRPQDRQFILSSKKLLLSDSGFYLCAWSETQGPNEKLFFGSGTQLSVL.

In the case of this clonotype: A much larger clone lies one base from this, so it may be a read error. The chain links TRBV12-3 or TRBV12-4 to TRBJ2-1, with 7 positions matching TRBD2. This CDR3 is 15 amino acids long. CDR3 sequence reads: CAGSPGLVGGDEQFF. For the CDR3, the DNA is TGTGCCGGCAGTCCTGGACTAGTGGGAGGCGATGAGCAGTTCTTC.

V gene TRBV3-1 combines with J gene TRBJ2-1, with D uncertain. The DNA end lines up better with TRBJ2-7; the J call may be wrong. The CDR3 has 15 amino acids. Germline CDR1 LGHDT, CDR2 YNNKEL (reference sequence). The CDR3 is CASSQAAESYNEQYF. The CDR3 DNA follows: TGTGCCAGCAGCCAAGCGGCTGAATCCTACAATGAGCAGTACTTC.

The chain links TRBV4-1 to TRBJ2-2; D remains unclear. V dropped 4 bases and J dropped 4 bases, with 10 bases sitting between them. The germline gives CDR1 MGHRA, CDR2 YSYEKL. This CDR3 contains 14 residues. The CDR3 spells CASSLSHSTGELFF. CDR3 bases: TGCGCCAGCAGCCTAAGTCACAGCACCGGGGAGCTGTTTTTT.

Only a few counts were recorded for this clonotype. The chain has TRBV4-1 and TRBJ2-1; 8 nucleotides line up with TRBD2. The CDR3 is 16 residues long. Germline CDR1 and CDR2: MGHRA and YSYEKL. V was clipped by 0 bases and J by 6 bases; unmatched bases: 7. This CDR3 is CASSQENRAGANEQFF. In DNA, the CDR3 is TGCGCCAGCAGCCAAGAAAACCGAGCGGGGGCCAATGAGCAGTTCTTC.

This clonotype was counted a few times. The chain carries TRBV12-3 or TRBV12-4 and TRBJ1-1; TRBD1 aligns across 7 bases. J gave up 3 bases and V 7 bases, and 8 bases lay outside the gene matches. This CDR3 has 14 amino acids. The CDR3: CASNRQGADTEAFF. DNA of the CDR3: TGTGCCAGCAACCGACAGGGTGCGGACACTGAAGCTTTCTTT.

In the case of this clonotype: This CDR3 fails to terminate in the conserved phenylalanine or tryptophan, so it likely reflects a read error. The chain recombines TRBV6-5 with TRBJ1-2; D is perhaps TRBD1 (5 bases). Trimming removed 2 bases at V and 6 bases at J, with 16 bases between. Germline V gives CDR1 MNHEY, CDR2 SVGAGI. This CDR3 comprises 15 residues. The CDR3 sequence is CASSYRTRLRDGYTS. For the CDR3, the DNA is TGTGCCAGCAGTTACCGTACTCGCCTCAGGGATGGCTACACCTCC.

This clonotype was seen a handful of times. This chain connects TRBV20-1 to TRBJ1-4, with D unresolved. The CDR3 covers 17 residues. The V gene's germline CDR1 is DFQATT and CDR2 SNEGSKA (reference sequence). The V end was cut by 5 bases, the J end by 3 bases, with 22 bases between. The CDR3 region has the DNA TGCAGTGCTTCAGCACCCGCCGGAGGGCTCCCTAATGAAAAACTGTTTTTT. It codes for CSASAPAGGLPNEKLFF.

This clonotype was seen only a few times. This chain connects TRBV20-1 to TRBJ2-4; the D is unclear. CDR3 length equals 13 residues. From germline, CDR1 is DFQATT and CDR2 SNEGSKA (reference sequence). V was pared by 6 bases and J by 1 base, with 10 bases between. The CDR3 coding sequence is TGCAGTGCCGGGCCCCGGGCCAAAAACATTCAGTACTTC. Protein product: CSAGPRAKNIQYF.